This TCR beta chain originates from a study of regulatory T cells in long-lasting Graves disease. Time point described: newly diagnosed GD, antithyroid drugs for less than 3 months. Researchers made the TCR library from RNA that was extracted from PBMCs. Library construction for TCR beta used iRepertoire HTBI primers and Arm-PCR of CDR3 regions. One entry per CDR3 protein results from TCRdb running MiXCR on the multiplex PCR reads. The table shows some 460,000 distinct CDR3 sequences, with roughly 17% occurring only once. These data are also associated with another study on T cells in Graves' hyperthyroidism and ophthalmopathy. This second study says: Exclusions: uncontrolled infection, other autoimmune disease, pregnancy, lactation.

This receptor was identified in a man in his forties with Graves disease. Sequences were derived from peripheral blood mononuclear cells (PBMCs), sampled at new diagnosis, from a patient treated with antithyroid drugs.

CDR3 sequence (DNA): TGCAGTGCTAGTTTGTCGATTTCTGGAGATACGCAGTATTTT. This translates into CSASLSISGDTQYF. V is TRBV20-1 and J is TRBJ2-3; D is undetermined. Germline V gene lookup returns CDR1 DFQATT and CDR2 SNEGSKA (reference sequence). This CDR3 is 14 amino acids long. V was pared by 3 bases and J by 5 bases, with 15 bases between.